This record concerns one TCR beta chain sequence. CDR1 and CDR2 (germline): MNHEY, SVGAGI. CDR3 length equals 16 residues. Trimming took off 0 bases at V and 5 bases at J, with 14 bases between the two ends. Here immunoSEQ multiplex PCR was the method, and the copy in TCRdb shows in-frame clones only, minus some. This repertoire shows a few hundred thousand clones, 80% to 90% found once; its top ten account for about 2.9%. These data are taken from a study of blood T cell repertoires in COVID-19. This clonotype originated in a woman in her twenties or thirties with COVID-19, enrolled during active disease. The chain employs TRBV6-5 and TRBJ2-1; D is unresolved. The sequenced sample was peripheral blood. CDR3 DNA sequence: TGTGCCAGCAGTTACTCGTGGCCATCTCTAGACAATGAGCAGTTCTTC. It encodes CASSYSWPSLDNEQFF.